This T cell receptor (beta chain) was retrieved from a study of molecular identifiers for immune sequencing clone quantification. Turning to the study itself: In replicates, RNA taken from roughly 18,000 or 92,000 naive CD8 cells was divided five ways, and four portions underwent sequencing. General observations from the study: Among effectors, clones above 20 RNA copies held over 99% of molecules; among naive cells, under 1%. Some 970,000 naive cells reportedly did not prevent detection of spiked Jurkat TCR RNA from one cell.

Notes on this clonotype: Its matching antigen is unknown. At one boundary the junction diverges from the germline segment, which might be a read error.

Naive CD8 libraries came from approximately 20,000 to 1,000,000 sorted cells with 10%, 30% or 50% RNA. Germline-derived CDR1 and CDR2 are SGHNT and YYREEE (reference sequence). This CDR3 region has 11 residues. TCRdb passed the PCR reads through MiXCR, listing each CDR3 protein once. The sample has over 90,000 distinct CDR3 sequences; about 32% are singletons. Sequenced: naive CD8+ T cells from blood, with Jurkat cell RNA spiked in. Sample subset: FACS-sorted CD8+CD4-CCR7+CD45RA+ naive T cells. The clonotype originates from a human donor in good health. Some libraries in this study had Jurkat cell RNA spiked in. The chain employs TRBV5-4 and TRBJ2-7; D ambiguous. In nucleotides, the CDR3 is TGTGCCAGCAGCTTGCTGGGCGTCTTTGTTTTC. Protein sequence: CASSLLGVFVF.